The 21 T cell receptor beta chains below were found in one sample sequenced in a study of monozygotic twins with inflammatory bowel disease. After re-calling the 5' RACE reads, TCRdb lists one entry per CDR3 protein, DNA absent. Its listing shows tens of thousands of distinct CDR3 sequences. The sequenced sample was blood. The receptors derive from a human donor with ulcerative colitis or Crohn's disease, or a healthy co-twin of an affected twin (not recorded which).

The V gene is TRBV14, the J gene TRBJ2-4. Germline V gives CDR1 SGHDN, CDR2 FVKESK. The CDR3 is 15 amino acids. This CDR3 reads CASSQGNERRNIQYF.

The rearrangement joins TRBV5-4 to TRBJ2-7; TCRdb's D call of TRBD1 is untestable without DNA. Germline values: CDR1 SGHNT, CDR2 YYREEE (reference sequence). The CDR3 has 15 residues. This CDR3 reads CASSFGQGFAYEQYF.

The V call is TRBV6-4, the J call TRBJ2-5; TCRdb selects TRBD1, and the lack of DNA leaves this call unchecked. Germline V gene data show CDR1 as MRHNA and CDR2 as SNTAGT. The CDR3 extends over 15 amino acids. CDR3 in amino acids: CASSDRQGQRVPQYF.

This chain connects TRBV12-3 or TRBV12-4 to TRBJ2-1. This CDR3 region has 14 residues. The CDR3 reads CASSLRLGRNEQFF.

The V call is TRBV30, the J call TRBJ2-1. This CDR3 spans 13 amino acids. Germline V CDR1 and CDR2: GTSNPN, SVGIG (reference sequence). The CDR3 sequence: CAWSVLTANEQFF.

The chain recombines TRBV4-1 with TRBJ1-4. The CDR3 totals 15 residues. Germline CDR1 and CDR2: MGHRA and YSYEKL. CDR3 residues: CASSQEGATNEKLFF.

The chain combines TRBV28 with TRBJ1-6. The CDR3 extends over 17 amino acids. CDR1 MDHEN and CDR2 SYDVKM come from the germline V gene. The CDR3: CASSLRVSAAKRSPLHF.

The V call is TRBV30, the J call TRBJ2-6. CDR3 length equals 13 residues. The V gene's germline CDR1 is GTSNPN and CDR2 SVGIG (reference sequence). CDR3 region: CAWSIGGANVLTF. The full variable domain, with the rest looked up from reference TRBV30 and TRBJ2-6, is SQTIHQWPATLVQPVGSPLSLECTVEGTSNPNLYWYRQAAGRGLQLLFYSVGIGQISSEVPQNLSASRPQDRQFILSSKKLLLSDSGFYLCAWSIGGANVLTFGAGSRLTVL.

The chain employs TRBV18 and TRBJ2-3. The V gene's germline CDR1 is KGHSH and CDR2 LQKENI. The CDR3 sequence is 13 residues long. The CDR3 loop is CASSPPSTDTQYF. The full variable domain, in which reference TRBV18 and TRBJ2-3 provide the parts outside the CDR3, is NAGVMQNPRHLVRRRGQEARLRCSPMKGHSHVYWYRQLPEEGLKFMVYLQKENIIDESGMPKERFSAEFPKEGPSILRIQQVVRGDSAAYFCASSPPSTDTQYFGPGTRLTVL.

The rearrangement uses TRBV7-2 and TRBJ2-5; TCRdb designates TRBD2, a call that cannot be tested without DNA. In germline, CDR1 is SGHTA, CDR2 FQGNSA. The CDR3 totals 14 residues. The CDR3 reads CASSQGRAQETQYF. The full variable domain, in which reference TRBV7-2 and TRBJ2-5 provide the parts outside the CDR3, is GAGVSQSPSNKVTEKGKDVELRCDPISGHTALYWYRQSLGQGLEFLIYFQGNSAPDKSGLPSDRFSAERTGGSVSTLTIQRTQQEDSAVYLCASSQGRAQETQYFGPGTRLLVL.

V gene TRBV11-2 combines with J gene TRBJ1-1. CDR1 and CDR2 from the germline V gene are SGHAT and FQNNGV. This CDR3 region has 12 residues. The CDR3 protein is CASSSLTLEAFF.

The J gene is TRBJ1-2, the V gene TRBV5-4. This CDR3 is 14 amino acids long. Germline CDR1 and CDR2: SGHNT and YYREEE (reference sequence). The CDR3 region is CASTQQDRNYGYTF.

V is TRBV20-1 and J is TRBJ1-2; TCRdb returns TRBD1, unconfirmable since there is no DNA. The CDR3 has 13 amino acids. Germline V gene data show CDR1 as DFQATT and CDR2 as SNEGSKA (reference sequence). The CDR3 loop is CSALGRGNYGYTF.

The V and J genes are TRBV24-1 and TRBJ2-2. This CDR3 region has 18 residues. Germline V gene lookup returns CDR1 KGHDR and CDR2 SFDVKD. Here the CDR3 reads CATSDFPTVRSETGELFF.

V gene TRBV7-2 combines with J gene TRBJ2-5; TCRdb selects TRBD2, and the lack of DNA leaves this call unchecked. Germline loops: CDR1 SGHTA, CDR2 FQGNSA. The CDR3 spans 16 residues. This CDR3 reads CASSFRASGGKETQYF. The whole variable domain, filled in from reference TRBV7-2 and TRBJ2-5, reads GAGVSQSPSNKVTEKGKDVELRCDPISGHTALYWYRQSLGQGLEFLIYFQGNSAPDKSGLPSDRFSAERTGGSVSTLTIQRTQQEDSAVYLCASSFRASGGKETQYFGPGTRLLVL.

The rearrangement uses TRBV12-3 or TRBV12-4 and TRBJ2-5. The CDR3 has 14 amino acids. This CDR3 reads CASSLRQSGETQYF.

V and J are TRBV12-5 and TRBJ2-3; TCRdb's D call, TRBD2, is unchecked because there is no DNA. The germline gives CDR1 LGHNT, CDR2 FRNRAP. There are 13 residues in the CDR3. The CDR3 sequence is CASVAGGADTQYF.

The genes are TRBV5-1 and TRBJ2-3; TCRdb gives TRBD1 as the D gene, but with no DNA this cannot be confirmed. Germline loops: CDR1 SGHRS, CDR2 YFSETQ. The CDR3 spans 13 residues. The CDR3 reads CASSPGVTDTQYF.

The chain recombines TRBV20-1 with TRBJ1-2; no DNA is available, so the TRBD1 call from TCRdb remains unchecked. The CDR3 consists of 14 residues. Germline assignment: CDR1 DFQATT and CDR2 SNEGSKA (reference sequence). The CDR3 loop reads CSARPMEGGYGYTF.

Measured by frequency, this clonotype is medium-sized. This chain joins TRBV5-1 and TRBJ2-7; the TCRdb call, TRBD1, lacks DNA for checking. The CDR3 runs to 14 residues. Germline loops: CDR1 SGHRS, CDR2 YFSETQ. The CDR3 region is CASSIPTDGGEQYF.

This rearrangement joins TRBV5-1 to TRBJ2-7; there is no DNA to check the TCRdb D call of TRBD1. This CDR3 comprises 16 residues. In germline, CDR1 is SGHRS, CDR2 YFSETQ. This CDR3 is CASSPDGQGGAYEQYF.